What follows are 31 T cell receptor beta chains derived from one specimen sequenced in a study of control samples from healthy donors and cancer patients. Assay used: immunoSEQ multiplex PCR; TCRdb lists only in-frame clones, some missing. The table has approximately 79,000 clones, about 88% seen once. Specimen: blood. Receptors were obtained from a man aged 45 to 65 in good health.

The table lists this clone with a count of one. The V and J genes are TRBV24-1 and TRBJ1-2, with D hard to call. The germline V gene encodes CDR1 KGHDR and CDR2 SFDVKD. Trimming stripped 3 bases from V and 8 bases from J, with 18 bases between. The CDR3 has 15 amino acids. The CDR3 bases are TGTGCCACCAGTGATCCGCGTGGTATTGGAGGGGGCTACACCTTC. This gives the protein CATSDPRGIGGGYTF.

The chain links TRBV3-1 (or the pseudogene TRBV3-2) to TRBJ1-3; D unclear. Germline loops: CDR1 LGHDT, CDR2 YNNKEL (reference sequence). V lost 4 bases, J lost 0 bases, and 10 bases lay in between. The CDR3 has 15 residues. The CDR3 protein is CASSLGSHSGNTIYF. The CDR3 DNA follows: TGTGCCAGCAGCCTCGGGAGCCACTCTGGAAACACCATATATTTT.

This clone was found a few times. The V call is TRBV5-1, the J call TRBJ2-1; perhaps TRBD2 as D (7 bases). The CDR3 has 15 amino acids. The V gene lost 0 bases and the J gene lost 8 bases, with 15 bases spanning the gap. The germline CDR1 and CDR2 sequences are SGHRS and YFSETQ. The CDR3 region has the DNA TGCGCCAGCAGCTTGGACGGGGGGCCCGGGGATGAGCAGTTCTTC. Translation gives CASSLDGGPGDEQFF.

This clone was observed once. The V gene is TRBV27, the J gene TRBJ1-1; no clear D gene. Germline V gene sequence: CDR1 MNHEY, CDR2 SMNVEV (reference sequence). The CDR3 has 13 residues. Trimming left V 7 bases short and J 2 bases short, with 11 bases between. Written as DNA, the CDR3 is TGTGCCAGCAAATTACACGGCAACACTGAAGCTTTCTTT. Protein product: CASKLHGNTEAFF.

The chain combines TRBV7-3 with TRBJ2-2; D unresolved. Per germline, CDR1 SGHTA and CDR2 FQGTGA. This CDR3 is built from 18 residues. Between the trimmed V and J ends, which lost 4 bases and 6 bases, there was a span of 24 bases. The CDR3 is CASSSIVDFLSPSGELFF. CDR3 sequence (DNA): TGTGCCAGCAGCTCCATAGTCGATTTCCTGTCGCCTTCCGGGGAGCTGTTTTTT.

The chain recombines TRBV4-3 with TRBJ2-7, with TRBD2 as a possible D gene (6 bases). V lost 0 bases and J lost 1, with 10 bases in between. This CDR3 is built from 15 residues. Germline values: CDR1 LGHNA, CDR2 YSLEER. The DNA of the CDR3 is TGCGCCAGCAGCCAAGATCCGGAGGGGTCCTACGAGCAGTACTTC. Protein: CASSQDPEGSYEQYF.

The chain combines TRBV18 with TRBJ2-4; perhaps TRBD1 as D (5 bases). The CDR3 sequence is 13 residues long. V was trimmed by 11 bases and J by 1 base, leaving 12 bases between them. Per germline, CDR1 KGHSH and CDR2 LQKENI. The CDR3 DNA is TGTGCCCCTAAAGGGGTGGCCAAAAACATTCAGTACTTC. It encodes CAPKGVAKNIQYF.

The V and J genes are TRBV21-1 and TRBJ2-1; TRBD1, the table's D call, lacks a check against the DNA. TRBV21-1 is a listed pseudogene. The CDR3 contains 14 residues. CDR3 region: CASSPRTGWDEQFF. The CDR3 bases are TGTGCCAGCAGCCCGAGGACAGGATGGGATGAGCAGTTCTTC.

The genes are TRBV6-4 and TRBJ2-7; a possible D gene is TRBD1 (6 bases). Per germline, CDR1 MRHNA and CDR2 SNTAGT. V was cut by 3 bases and J by 0 bases, with 12 bases left in between. This CDR3 is 15 amino acids long. CDR3 sequence reads: CASSDRQVSSYEQYF. The CDR3, as DNA: TGTGCCAGCAGTGATCGACAGGTGAGCTCCTACGAGCAGTACTTC.

CDR3 nucleotides: TGTGCCAGCAGCCCTACAATGGCCACCGGGGAGCTGTTTTTT. It specifies CASSPTMATGELFF. V usage is TRBV3-1 (or the pseudogene TRBV3-2) and J usage is TRBJ2-2, with D unclear. CDR3 size: 14 residues. V was cut by 4 bases and J by 4 bases, with 10 bases left in between. Germline-derived CDR1 and CDR2 are LGHDT and YNNKEL (reference sequence).

The gene calls are TRBV5-6 and TRBJ2-1; 8 bases line up with TRBD1. The CDR3 loop spans 18 amino acids. The germline gives CDR1 SGHDT, CDR2 YYEEEE. V dropped 0 bases and J dropped 2; count of bases not matched to a gene: 10. CDR3 region: CASSLGAGGRGPYNEQFF. DNA of the CDR3: TGTGCCAGCAGCTTGGGGGCAGGGGGCAGGGGCCCCTACAATGAGCAGTTCTTC.

This clone was seen a few times. The V gene is TRBV10-3, the J gene TRBJ2-7, with TRBD1 as a possible D gene (6 bases). V lost 6 bases, J lost 3 bases, and 18 bases lay in between. Germline CDR1 and CDR2: ENHRY and SYGVKD. The CDR3 consists of 15 residues. The CDR3 region is CAIRKSTSGVYEQYF. For the CDR3, the DNA is TGTGCCATCAGGAAGTCCACCTCAGGGGTCTACGAGCAGTACTTC.

The chain joins TRBV30 to TRBJ1-1; possible D gene TRBD1, 5 bases. From germline, CDR1 is GTSNPN and CDR2 SVGIG (reference sequence). The CDR3 contains 16 residues. V was shortened by 2 bases and J by 4 bases, with 20 bases between the two germline ends. CDR3 sequence (DNA): TGTGCCTGGAGTCCCCCCGACAGCTATCTAACCACTGAAGCTTTCTTT. Amino acid sequence: CAWSPPDSYLTTEAFF.

This clone was seen only once. The chain combines TRBV7-2 with TRBJ1-1; no clear D. Looked up from germline, CDR1 is SGHTA and CDR2 is FQGNSA. CDR3 length: 13 residues. V lost 0 bases and J lost 8, with 10 bases in between. The CDR3 DNA sequence: TGTGCCAGCAGCTTAGCTGCCGCTAGAGAAGCTTTCTTT. This codes for CASSLAAAREAFF. The entire variable domain, with the rest obtained from reference TRBV7-2 and TRBJ1-1, is as follows: GAGVSQSPSNKVTEKGKDVELRCDPISGHTALYWYRQSLGQGLEFLIYFQGNSAPDKSGLPSDRFSAERTGGSVSTLTIQRTQQEDSAVYLCASSLAAAREAFFGQGTRLTVV.

This rearrangement joins TRBV19 to TRBJ1-2; TRBD1 matches at 9 bases. Germline lookup yields CDR1 LNHDA and CDR2 SQIVND (reference sequence). Trimming removed 5 bases from V and 7 bases from J; junction bases left unmatched: 8. This CDR3 region has 14 residues. The CDR3 DNA follows: TGTGCCAGTAGTCCCCGGGACAGGGCTCCTGGCTACACCTTC. Amino acids: CASSPRDRAPGYTF.

CDR3 region: CASSLPGQGAFGELFF. In DNA, the CDR3 is TGCGCCAGCAGCCTGCCGGGACAGGGGGCGTTCGGGGAGCTGTTTTTT. The chain couples TRBV5-1 to TRBJ2-2; 12 bases align to TRBD1. Germline values: CDR1 SGHRS, CDR2 YFSETQ. This CDR3 comprises 16 residues. The V segment lost 4 bases and the J segment 7 bases; nucleotides outside the gene matches: 8.

The J gene is TRBJ2-2, the V gene TRBV19, with a weak D call TRBD1 (5 bases). CDR1 and CDR2 from the germline V gene are LNHDA and SQIVND (reference sequence). This CDR3 comprises 15 residues. V lost 1 base to trimming and J lost 7 bases, with 13 bases between them. DNA of the CDR3: TGTGCCAGTAGTATAGTTCCAGGGAAAAGCGGGGAGCTGTTTTTT. Protein: CASSIVPGKSGELFF. The variable domain in full, with the rest retrieved from reference TRBV19 and TRBJ2-2, is DGGITQSPKYLFRKEGQNVTLSCEQNLNHDAMYWYRQDPGQGLRLIYYSQIVNDFQKGDIAEGYSVSREKKESFPLTVTSAQKNPTAFYLCASSIVPGKSGELFFGEGSRLTVL.

The genes are TRBV7-2 and TRBJ1-5, with D unclear. Germline CDR1 SGHTA, CDR2 FQGNSA. The CDR3 runs to 13 residues. V was shortened by 3 bases and J by 5 bases, with 8 bases between the two germline ends. This CDR3 reads CASSLISYQPQHF. In DNA, the CDR3 is TGTGCCAGCAGCTTGATAAGCTATCAGCCCCAGCATTTT.

The V and J genes are TRBV6-5 and TRBJ1-3; D gene uncertain. The CDR3 is 14 residues long. Germline V CDR1 and CDR2: MNHEY, SVGAGI. V dropped 10 bases and J dropped 1 base, with 14 bases sitting between them. The CDR3 nucleotides are TGTGCCACCAGACGGGAGCATTCTGGAAACACCATATATTTT. It codes for CATRREHSGNTIYF.

This chain's CDR3 is CASSVVERGDQPQHF. The CDR3 DNA reads as TGTGCCAGCAGCGTAGTAGAGAGGGGAGATCAGCCCCAGCATTTT. This chain connects TRBV9 to TRBJ1-5, with D tentatively TRBD1 (5 bases). The CDR3 totals 15 residues. With 0 bases removed from V and 5 bases from J, the gap between germline ends came to 12 bases. The germline CDR1 and CDR2 sequences are SGDLS and YYNGEE.

This chain joins TRBV30 and TRBJ2-3; TRBD2 aligns across 11 bases. The J segment lost 0 bases and the V segment lost 5 bases, leaving 4 bases of the junction unmatched. The germline V gene encodes CDR1 GTSNPN and CDR2 SVGIG (reference sequence). The CDR3 spans 15 residues. CDR3 DNA: TGTGCCTGGGGTAGACTAGCGGGGAGCACAGATACGCAGTATTTT. Translating gives CAWGRLAGSTDTQYF.

The chain is built from TRBV3-1 (or the pseudogene TRBV3-2) and TRBJ1-1; 7 bases align to TRBD1. Trimming took 4 bases from V and 5 from J; bases not matched to a gene: 7. This CDR3 is 14 amino acids long. CDR1 is LGHDT and CDR2 is YNNKEL in the germline V gene (reference sequence). Here the CDR3 reads CASSPGQPRTEAFF. CDR3 bases: TGTGCCAGCAGCCCGGGACAGCCCCGTACTGAAGCTTTCTTT.

The chain couples TRBV6-5 to TRBJ1-5, with D hard to call. Trimming shortened V by 5 bases and J by 4 bases, and 12 bases separated the two germline ends. From germline, CDR1 is MNHEY and CDR2 SVGAGI. This CDR3 region has 14 residues. The chain's CDR3 is CASSLRAGNQPQHF. The CDR3 nucleotides read TGTGCCAGCAGTCTGCGGGCCGGTAATCAGCCCCAGCATTTT.

This clone is medium-sized in the sample. This chain connects TRBV5-8 to TRBJ1-1; D unresolved. The CDR3 runs to 14 residues. V lost 0 bases and J 5 bases, leaving 11 bases between the germline ends. In germline, CDR1 is SGHTS, CDR2 YDEGEE. The CDR3 spells CASSLGRLRTEAFF. DNA for the CDR3: TGTGCCAGCAGCTTGGGACGGTTGAGGACTGAAGCTTTCTTT.

The J gene is TRBJ1-2, the V gene TRBV2; D unresolved. Trimming pared 1 base from V and 7 bases from J, leaving 10 bases between. This CDR3 is 13 amino acids long. Germline CDR1 reads SNHLY; CDR2 reads FYNNEI. In nucleotides, the CDR3 is TGTGCCAGCAGTGAAGGGGAGGGATTTGGCTACACCTTC. Amino acids: CASSEGEGFGYTF.

The V gene is TRBV18, the J gene TRBJ2-2, with D possibly being TRBD2 (6 bases). V gave up 4 bases and J gave up 9 bases, with 21 bases separating them. The CDR3 is 16 amino acids. CDR1 is KGHSH, CDR2 LQKENI, per germline. This CDR3 reads CASSRPGTGGIRELFF. DNA for the CDR3: TGTGCCAGCTCACGGCCGGGGACCGGGGGAATCCGGGAGCTGTTTTTT.

A few counts support this clone. This chain connects TRBV21-1 to TRBJ1-5; the table calls TRBD1, which could not be checked here. TRBV21-1 is assigned pseudogene status. There are 16 residues in the CDR3. CDR3 in amino acids: CASSKERQGANQPQHF. CDR3 coding DNA: TGTGCCAGCAGCAAAGAGAGGCAGGGGGCGAATCAGCCCCAGCATTTT.

The V gene is TRBV4-3, the J gene TRBJ2-2; D is ambiguous. The CDR3 covers 14 residues. V was pared by 0 bases and J by 4 bases, with 6 bases between. Per the germline V gene, CDR1 is LGHNA and CDR2 is YSLEER. The CDR3 reads CASSQEAGTGELFF. As DNA, the CDR3 is TGCGCCAGCAGCCAAGAAGCCGGCACCGGGGAGCTGTTTTTT.

The chain has TRBV3-1 (or the pseudogene TRBV3-2) and TRBJ2-1, with 11 bases lining up with TRBD2. V was pared by 1 base and J by 15 bases, with 8 bases of the junction left unmatched. The CDR3 is made up of 14 amino acids. CDR1 is LGHDT, CDR2 YNNKEL, per germline (reference sequence). CDR3 amino acids: CASSQVGSGGARFF. The DNA for the CDR3 is TGTGCCAGCAGCCAAGTGGGTAGCGGGGGGGCCCGGTTCTTC.

This chain connects TRBV29-1 to TRBJ2-2; D is undetermined. The CDR3 loop spans 11 amino acids. V was shortened by 6 bases and J by 1 base, with 3 bases between the two germline ends. Germline V gene data show CDR1 as SQVTM and CDR2 as ANQGSEA. For the CDR3, the DNA is TGCAGCGTCCAGAACACCGGGGAGCTGTTTTTT. It codes for CSVQNTGELFF.

The chain links TRBV7-2 to TRBJ1-1; D unresolved. Germline CDR1 SGHTA, CDR2 FQGNSA. The CDR3 has 13 amino acids. V was clipped by 5 bases and J by 1 base, with 8 bases between them. The CDR3 sequence: CASSRIRNTEAFF. The CDR3, as DNA: TGTGCCAGCAGCCGCATCAGGAACACTGAAGCTTTCTTT.